This T cell receptor beta chain is drawn from a study of shared clonotypes between healthy human individuals. Study-wide results and limits: In several donors, about 5% of naive CD4 clonotypes appeared in common. Sample collection involved blood only; tissue repertoires are likely different.

Naive CD8 cells lacked CD45RO and underwent positive selection for CCR7, leaving out terminally differentiated effector memory CD45RA+ cells. Repertoires were generated with immunoSEQ multiplex PCR, while TCRdb's copy carries only in-frame clones and drops some. This table holds about 2,100,000 clones, 90% to 95% found once. This CDR3 contains 16 residues. The V end was cut by 2 bases, the J end by 2 bases, with 16 bases between. The germline V gene encodes CDR1 SEHNR and CDR2 FQNEAQ (reference sequence). As concerns this clone: Its specificity is not known.

Sequenced material: naive CD8+ T cells from PBMCs. The chain carries TRBV7-9 and TRBJ2-7; D remains ambiguous. This receptor was taken from a man between 18 and 35 years old in good health. Some clones in this sample may be carry-over from other donors' samples. The CDR3 here is CASSLYGVTWAYEQYF. The CDR3 coding sequence is TGTGCCAGCAGCTTATATGGGGTTACGTGGGCCTACGAGCAGTACTTC.